This TCR beta chain was identified in a study of control samples from healthy donors and cancer patients. The CDR3 spans 15 residues. From germline, CDR1 is MDHEN and CDR2 SYDVKM. J gave up 4 bases and V 0 bases, and 4 bases lay outside the gene matches. Clones were sequenced by immunoSEQ multiplex PCR, and TCRdb holds only the in-frame ones, with some missing. This sample has approximately 180,000 clones, with around 94% found just once. V and J are TRBV28 and TRBJ1-1, with 8 positions matching TRBD1. Specimen: blood. The origin of this receptor is a woman aged 18-29 years in good health. CDR3 DNA sequence: TGTGCCAGCAGTTTATGGGACAGGGCGCCCACTGAAGCTTTCTTT. It specifies CASSLWDRAPTEAFF.